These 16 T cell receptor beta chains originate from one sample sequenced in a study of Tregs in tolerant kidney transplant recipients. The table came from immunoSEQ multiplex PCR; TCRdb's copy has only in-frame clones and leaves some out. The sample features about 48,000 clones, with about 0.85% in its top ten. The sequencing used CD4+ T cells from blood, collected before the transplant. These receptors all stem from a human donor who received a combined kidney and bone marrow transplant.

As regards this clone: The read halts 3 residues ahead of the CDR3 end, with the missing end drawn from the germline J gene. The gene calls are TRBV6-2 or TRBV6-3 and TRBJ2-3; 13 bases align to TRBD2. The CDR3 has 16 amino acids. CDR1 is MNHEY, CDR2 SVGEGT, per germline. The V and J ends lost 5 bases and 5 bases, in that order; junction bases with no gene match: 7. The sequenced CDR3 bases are TGTGCCAGCAGTCCAGGACTAGCGGGAGCTGTAGATACG. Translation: CASSPGLAGAVDT. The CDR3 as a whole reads CASSPGLAGAVDTQYF.

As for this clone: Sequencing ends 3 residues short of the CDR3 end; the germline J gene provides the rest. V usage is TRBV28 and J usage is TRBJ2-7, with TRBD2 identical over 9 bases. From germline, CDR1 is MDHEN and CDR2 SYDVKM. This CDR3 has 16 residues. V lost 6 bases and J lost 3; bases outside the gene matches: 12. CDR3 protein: CASRSRGLAQFYEQYF. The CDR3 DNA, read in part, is TGTGCCAGCAGAAGCCGTGGACTAGCGCAATTCTACGAG.

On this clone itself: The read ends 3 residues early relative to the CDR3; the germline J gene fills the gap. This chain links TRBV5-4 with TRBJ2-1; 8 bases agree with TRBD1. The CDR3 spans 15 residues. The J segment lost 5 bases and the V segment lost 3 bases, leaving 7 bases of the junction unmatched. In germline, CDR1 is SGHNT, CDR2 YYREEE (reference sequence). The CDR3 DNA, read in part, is TGTGCCAGCAGCTCGGACAGGGATGGGGACAATGAG. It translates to CASSSDRDGDNE. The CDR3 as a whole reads CASSSDRDGDNEQFF.

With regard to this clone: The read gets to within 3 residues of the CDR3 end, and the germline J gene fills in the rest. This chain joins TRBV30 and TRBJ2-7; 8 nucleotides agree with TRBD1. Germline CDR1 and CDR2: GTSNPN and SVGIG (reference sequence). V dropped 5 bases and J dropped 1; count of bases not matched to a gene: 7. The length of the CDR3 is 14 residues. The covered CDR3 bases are TGTGCCTGGGGTCCGGACAGGGTATCCTACGAG. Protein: CAWGPDRVSYE. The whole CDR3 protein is CAWGPDRVSYEQYF.

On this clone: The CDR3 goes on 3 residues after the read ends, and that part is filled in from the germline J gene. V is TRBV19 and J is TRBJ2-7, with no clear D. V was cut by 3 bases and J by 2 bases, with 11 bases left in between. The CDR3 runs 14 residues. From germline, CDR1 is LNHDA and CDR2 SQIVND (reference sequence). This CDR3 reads CASSITSTTYEQYF. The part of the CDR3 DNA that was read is TGTGCCAGTAGTATTACTTCTACCACCTACGAG.

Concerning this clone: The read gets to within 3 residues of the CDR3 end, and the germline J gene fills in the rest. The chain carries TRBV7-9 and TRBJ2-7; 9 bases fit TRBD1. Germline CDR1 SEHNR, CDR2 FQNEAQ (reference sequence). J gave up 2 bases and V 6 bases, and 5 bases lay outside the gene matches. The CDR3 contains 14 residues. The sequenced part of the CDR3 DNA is TGTGCCAGCAGACCGGGACAGGGCCCCTACGAG. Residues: CASRPGQGPYE. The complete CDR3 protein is CASRPGQGPYEQYF.

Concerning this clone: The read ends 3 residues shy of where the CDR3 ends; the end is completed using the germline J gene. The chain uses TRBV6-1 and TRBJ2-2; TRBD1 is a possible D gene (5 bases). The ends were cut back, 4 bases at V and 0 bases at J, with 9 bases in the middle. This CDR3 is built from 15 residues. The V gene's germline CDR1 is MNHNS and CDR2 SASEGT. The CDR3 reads CASSADRANTGELFF. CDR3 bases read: TGTGCCAGCAGTGCTGACAGAGCGAACACCGGGGAG.

The CDR3 bases that were read are TGTGCCAGTAGTACCGGACAGAGGAACACTGAA. Its protein product is CASSTGQRNTE. The CDR3 reads in full as CASSTGQRNTEAFF. The chain employs TRBV19 and TRBJ1-1; D is perhaps TRBD1 (6 bases). The read ends 3 residues before the CDR3 terminus; that terminus is restored from the germline J gene. CDR3 length: 14 residues. The germline V and J ends were trimmed by 4 bases and 1 base, with 10 bases remaining between them. Germline V gene data show CDR1 as LNHDA and CDR2 as SQIVND (reference sequence).

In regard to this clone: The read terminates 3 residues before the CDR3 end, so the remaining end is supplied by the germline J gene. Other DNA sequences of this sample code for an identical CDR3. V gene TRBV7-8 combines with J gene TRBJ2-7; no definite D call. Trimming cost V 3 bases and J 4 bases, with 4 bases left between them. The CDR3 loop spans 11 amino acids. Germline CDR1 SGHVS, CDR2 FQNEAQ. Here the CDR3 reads CASSLSYEQYF. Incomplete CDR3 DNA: TGTGCCAGCAGCTTGTCTTACGAG.

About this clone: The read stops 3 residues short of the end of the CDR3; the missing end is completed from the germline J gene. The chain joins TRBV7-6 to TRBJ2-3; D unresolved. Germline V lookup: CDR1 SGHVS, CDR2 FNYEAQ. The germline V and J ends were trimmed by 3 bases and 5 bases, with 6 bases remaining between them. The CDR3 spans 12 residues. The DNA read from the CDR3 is TGTGCCAGCAGCTTTCGAGGAGATACG. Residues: CASSFRGDT. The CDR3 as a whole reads CASSFRGDTQYF.

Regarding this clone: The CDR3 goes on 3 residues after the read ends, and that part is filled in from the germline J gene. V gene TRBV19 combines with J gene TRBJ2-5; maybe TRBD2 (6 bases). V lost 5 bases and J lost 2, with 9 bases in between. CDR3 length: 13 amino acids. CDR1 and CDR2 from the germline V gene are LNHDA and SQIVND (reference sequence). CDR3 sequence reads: CASSSGTQETQYF. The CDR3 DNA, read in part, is TGTGCCAGTAGTTCCGGGACTCAAGAGACC.

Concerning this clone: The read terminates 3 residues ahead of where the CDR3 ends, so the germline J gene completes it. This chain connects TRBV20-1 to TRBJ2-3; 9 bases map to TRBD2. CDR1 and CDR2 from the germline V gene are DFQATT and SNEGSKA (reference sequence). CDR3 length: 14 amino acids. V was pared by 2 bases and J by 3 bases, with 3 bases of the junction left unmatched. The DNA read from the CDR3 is TGCAGTGCTAGAAAGGCGGGAGGGACAGATACG. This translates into CSARKAGGTDT. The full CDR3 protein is CSARKAGGTDTQYF.

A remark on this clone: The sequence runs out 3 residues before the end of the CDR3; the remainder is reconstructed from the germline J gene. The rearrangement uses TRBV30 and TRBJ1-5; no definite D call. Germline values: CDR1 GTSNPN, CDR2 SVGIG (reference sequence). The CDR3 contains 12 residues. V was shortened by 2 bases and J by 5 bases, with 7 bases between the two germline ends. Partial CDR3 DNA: TGTGCCTGGAGTAGGGTGGATCAGCCC. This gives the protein CAWSRVDQP. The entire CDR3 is CAWSRVDQPQHF. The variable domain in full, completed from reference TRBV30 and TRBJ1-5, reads SQTIHQWPATLVQPVGSPLSLECTVEGTSNPNLYWYRQAAGRGLQLLFYSVGIGQISSEVPQNLSASRPQDRQFILSSKKLLLSDSGFYLCAWSRVDQPQHFGDGTRLSIL.

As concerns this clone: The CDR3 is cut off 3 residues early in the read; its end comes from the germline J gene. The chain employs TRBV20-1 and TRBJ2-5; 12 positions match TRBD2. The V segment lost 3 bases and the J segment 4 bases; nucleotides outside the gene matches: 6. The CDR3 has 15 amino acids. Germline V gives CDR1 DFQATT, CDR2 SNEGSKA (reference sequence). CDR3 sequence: CSASPSGRAVETQYF. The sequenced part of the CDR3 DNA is TGCAGTGCTAGCCCTAGCGGGAGGGCCGTAGAGACC.

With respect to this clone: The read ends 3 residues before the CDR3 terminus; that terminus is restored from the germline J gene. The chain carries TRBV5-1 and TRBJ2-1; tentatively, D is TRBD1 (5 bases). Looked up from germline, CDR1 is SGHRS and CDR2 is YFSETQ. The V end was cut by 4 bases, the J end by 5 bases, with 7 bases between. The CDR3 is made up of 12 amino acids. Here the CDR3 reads CASSPTDNEQFF. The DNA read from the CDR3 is TGCGCCAGCAGCCCGACAGACAATGAG.

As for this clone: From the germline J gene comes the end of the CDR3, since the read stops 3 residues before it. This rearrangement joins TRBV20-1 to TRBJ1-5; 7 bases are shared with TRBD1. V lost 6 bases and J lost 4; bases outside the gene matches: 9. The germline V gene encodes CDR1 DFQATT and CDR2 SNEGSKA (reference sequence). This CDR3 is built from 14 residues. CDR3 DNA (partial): TGCAGTGCCACTCGGGCAGGGGGAAATCAGCCC. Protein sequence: CSATRAGGNQP. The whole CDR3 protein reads CSATRAGGNQPQHF.